Included here is one TCR beta chain sequence, with context. Its specific antigen is unknown. No quality values exist for individual bases; no much larger clone is one base distant. The sample comes from a study of blood T cell repertoires in COVID-19 (dated by TCRdb to the early 2020s). Background for the entire study: Samples from collaborators originated in the United States, Italy and Spain and spanned both the acute and convalescent phases of COVID-19. A freely available public database, intended as a resource for researchers studying the immune response to SARS-CoV-2, is where the repertoires were released. The material from the prospective study consisted of cDNA or gDNA derived from T cells, B-cell-depleted T cells, or PBMCs. The sample metadata nearly always contained a de-identified subject ID, COVID-19 status, age in years and sex. Where available, HLA class I and class II types were taken from metadata supplied by the sample provider and were not determined by assay-based typing. Subjects who had been exposed to COVID-19, were actively infected with it, or had recovered from it provided the deeply sampled blood TCRbeta repertoires that made up the dataset. Samples came from the ongoing ImmuneRACE study (first 160 participants) plus 1,254 subjects from 6 global collaborators.

Each collaborating institution followed its own protocols to collect whole blood in K2EDTA tubes. Collaborator samples were shipped for TCRbeta analysis as frozen whole blood, isolated PBMCs, or DNA extracted from either sample type. TCRbeta CDR3 regions were amplified from genomic DNA using the immunoSEQ Assay, a bias-controlled multiplex PCR. The paper's processing steps were these. The number of nucleated cells in each sample was estimated from the amplification of reference gene primers within the assay. To quantify the absolute abundance of each unique TCRbeta CDR3 rearrangement, sequence reads were collapsed and filtered. For each sample, productive Simpson clonality was calculated as the square root of Simpson's diversity index across productive rearrangements. In its TCRdb copy, this immuneACCESS table keeps in-frame sequences only and misses some clones. Where compared with another copy, unresolved V genes explain less than half of these, and the others have no known cause. The DNA was the basis for D and trimming; V, J and clone size are from that table. For this sample the table gives about 120,000 clones, of which over 60% were detected only once. The leading ten clones occupy less than 7.5% of the sample.

Findings and caveats that apply to the study as a whole: The amount of clinical and demographic metadata varied by source and participant and was provided uncurated.

Taken from the germline V gene, the CDR1 and CDR2 loops are MDHEN and SYDVKM. V is cut by 1 base and J by 3 bases, and the space between the germline ends is 16 bases. Including cysteine and phenylalanine, the CDR3 has 16 amino acids. CDR3 DNA is the only sequence kept; it has 48 bases, read in frame from the first base. The V gene is TRBV28 and the J gene is TRBJ2-7, with an unclear D gene assignment. The origin of this receptor is a man in his 70s with acute or convalescent COVID-19. Sequenced sample: peripheral blood. CDR3 reads: CASSLSTESVGYEQYF. In nucleotides, the sequence is TGTGCCAGCAGTTTATCAACAGAATCGGTGGGCTACGAGCAGTACTTC.